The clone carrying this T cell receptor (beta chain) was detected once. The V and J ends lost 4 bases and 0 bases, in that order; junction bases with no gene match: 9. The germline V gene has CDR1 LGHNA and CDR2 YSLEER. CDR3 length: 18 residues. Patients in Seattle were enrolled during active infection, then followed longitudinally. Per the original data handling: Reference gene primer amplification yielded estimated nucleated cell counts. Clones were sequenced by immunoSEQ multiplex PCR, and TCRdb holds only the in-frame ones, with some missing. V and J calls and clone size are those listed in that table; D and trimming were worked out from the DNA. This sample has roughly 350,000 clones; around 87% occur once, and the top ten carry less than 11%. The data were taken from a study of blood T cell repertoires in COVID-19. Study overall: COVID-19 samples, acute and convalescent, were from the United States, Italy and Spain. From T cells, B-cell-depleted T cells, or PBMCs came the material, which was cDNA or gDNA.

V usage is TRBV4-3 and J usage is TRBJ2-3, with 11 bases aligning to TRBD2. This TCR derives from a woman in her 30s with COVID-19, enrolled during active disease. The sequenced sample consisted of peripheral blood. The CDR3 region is CASSPQLAGDISTDTQYF. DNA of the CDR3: TGCGCCAGCAGCCCGCAACTAGCGGGGGACATAAGCACAGATACGCAGTATTTT.